A selection of T cell receptor beta chains follows, all from one sample in a study of metastatic and nonmetastatic thyroid tumors. TCRdb reprocessed the PCR reads via MiXCR. The sample records fewer than 35,000 clones, 15% to 20% being singletons. Sequencing was done on a sample of blood. These receptors originate from a male donor with papillary thyroid cancer or a benign thyroid nodule (not recorded which). Some clones in this sample may be carry-over from other donors' samples. Each CDR3 is given with its conserved first and last residue. Fields, in order: J gene, V gene, clone size, D gene, CDR3 protein, CDR3 DNA. The D gene is left open where the match is weak. Clone sizes are given selectively: once, few, many, or a class where the clone is expanded.

J gene: TRBJ1-5
V gene: TRBV2
clone size: many
D gene: NA
CDR3 protein: CASCEDWGNQPQHF
CDR3 DNA: TGTGCCAGCTGTGAGGACTGGGGCAATCAGCCCCAGCATTTT

J gene: TRBJ1-1
V gene: TRBV28
clone size: many
D gene: NA
CDR3 protein: CASSLIGDSNTEAFF
CDR3 DNA: TGTGCCAGCAGTTTAATAGGCGACAGCAACACTGAAGCTTTCTTT

J gene: TRBJ1-1
V gene: TRBV30
clone size: many
D gene: NA
CDR3 protein: CAWSAPRGAQTEAFF
CDR3 DNA: TGTGCCTGGAGCGCCCCACGCGGGGCTCAGACTGAAGCTTTCTTT

J gene: TRBJ2-7
V gene: TRBV10-1
clone size: few
D gene: TRBD1
CDR3 protein: CASSERNRGTGGEQYF
CDR3 DNA: TGCGCCAGCAGTGAGCGCAATAGGGGGACAGGGGGCGAGCAGTACTTC

J gene: TRBJ1-2
V gene: TRBV9
clone size: many
D gene: NA
CDR3 protein: CASSVEYGEADYGYTF
CDR3 DNA: TGTGCCAGCAGCGTAGAATATGGGGAGGCAGACTATGGCTACACCTTC

J gene: TRBJ1-5
V gene: TRBV28
clone size: few
D gene: TRBD1
CDR3 protein: CASSLSGQVIISRQPQHF
CDR3 DNA: TGTGCCAGCAGTTTATCAGGACAGGTGATCATAAGTCGACAGCCCCAGCATTTT

J gene: TRBJ2-7
V gene: TRBV6-1
clone size: many
D gene: TRBD2
CDR3 protein: CASSVLAGGSYEQYF
CDR3 DNA: TGTGCCAGCAGTGTACTAGCGGGAGGATCCTACGAGCAGTACTTC

J gene: TRBJ1-2
V gene: TRBV7-9
clone size: few
D gene: NA
CDR3 protein: CASSSPNYGYTF
CDR3 DNA: TGTGCCAGCAGCTCGCCTAACTATGGCTACACCTTC

J gene: TRBJ1-5
V gene: TRBV7-8
clone size: many
D gene: TRBD1
CDR3 protein: CASSLYGTGFISQPQHF
CDR3 DNA: TGTGCCAGCAGCTTATACGGGACAGGGTTTATATCGCAGCCCCAGCATTTT

J gene: TRBJ2-3
V gene: TRBV7-9
clone size: many
D gene: NA
CDR3 protein: CASSLVQGASTDTQYF
CDR3 DNA: TGTGCCAGCAGCTTAGTACAGGGCGCCAGCACAGATACGCAGTATTTT

J gene: TRBJ2-2
V gene: TRBV12-3/TRBV12-4
clone size: few
D gene: NA
CDR3 protein: CASSLRPGSTGELFF
CDR3 DNA: TGTGCCAGCAGTTTAAGGCCAGGGTCGACCGGGGAGCTGTTTTTT

J gene: TRBJ1-2
V gene: TRBV7-2
clone size: many
D gene: NA
CDR3 protein: CASSLGGYGYTF
CDR3 DNA: TGTGCCAGCAGCTTAGGGGGATATGGCTACACCTTC

J gene: TRBJ2-7
V gene: TRBV19
clone size: few
D gene: TRBD2
CDR3 protein: CASSRTSGRAQGYEQYF
CDR3 DNA: TGTGCCAGTAGTAGGACTAGCGGGAGGGCCCAGGGTTACGAGCAGTACTTC

J gene: TRBJ2-3
V gene: TRBV4-3
clone size: NA
D gene: TRBD1
CDR3 protein: CASSPPPGQGELDTQYF
CDR3 DNA: TGCGCCAGCAGCCCTCCCCCGGGACAGGGGGAATTAGATACGCAGTATTTT

J gene: TRBJ2-1
V gene: TRBV6-1
clone size: NA
D gene: NA
CDR3 protein: CASSWSGLEQFF
CDR3 DNA: TGTGCCAGCAGTTGGAGTGGACTAGAGCAGTTCTTC

J gene: TRBJ2-2
V gene: TRBV7-3
clone size: NA
D gene: NA
CDR3 protein: CASSSRGGGELFF
CDR3 DNA: TGTGCCAGCAGCTCCAGGGGGGGCGGGGAGCTGTTTTTT

J gene: TRBJ2-7
V gene: TRBV6-1
clone size: few
D gene: NA
CDR3 protein: CASSGTRGRGEQYF
CDR3 DNA: TGTGCCAGCAGTGGAACCAGGGGTCGGGGCGAGCAGTACTTC

J gene: TRBJ2-3
V gene: TRBV10-1
clone size: few
D gene: TRBD1
CDR3 protein: CASRPGTGVATQYF
CDR3 DNA: TGCGCCAGCAGACCCGGGACAGGGGTTGCTACGCAGTATTTT

J gene: TRBJ1-5
V gene: TRBV15
clone size: NA
D gene: TRBD1
CDR3 protein: CATSRSVTGFWCNQPQHF
CDR3 DNA: TGTGCCACCAGCAGGTCCGTGACAGGGTTTTGGTGCAATCAGCCCCAGCATTTT

J gene: TRBJ2-3
V gene: TRBV3-1
clone size: NA
D gene: NA
CDR3 protein: CASSSRNGAGGGDTQYF
CDR3 DNA: TGTGCCAGCAGCTCCCGGAACGGGGCTGGGGGAGGAGATACGCAGTATTTT

J gene: TRBJ1-1
V gene: TRBV24-1
clone size: NA
D gene: TRBD1
CDR3 protein: CATSDGTGARNTEAFF
CDR3 DNA: TGTGCCACCAGTGATGGGACAGGGGCCCGAAACACTGAAGCTTTCTTT

J gene: TRBJ1-3
V gene: TRBV6-5
clone size: many
D gene: NA
CDR3 protein: CASSYRGRGLSSGNTIYF
CDR3 DNA: TGTGCCAGCAGTTACCGGGGGAGGGGCCTGAGCTCTGGAAACACCATATATTTT

J gene: TRBJ2-2
V gene: TRBV19
clone size: NA
D gene: TRBD2
CDR3 protein: CASSPQTSGGCHGELFF
CDR3 DNA: TGTGCCAGTAGTCCGCAGACTAGCGGGGGGTGCCACGGGGAGCTGTTTTTT

J gene: TRBJ2-2
V gene: TRBV12-3/TRBV12-4
clone size: few
D gene: NA
CDR3 protein: CASSFPPGNTGELFF
CDR3 DNA: TGTGCCAGCAGTTTTCCACCGGGGAACACCGGGGAGCTGTTTTTT

J gene: TRBJ2-2
V gene: TRBV3-1
clone size: many
D gene: NA
CDR3 protein: CASRGRGELFF
CDR3 DNA: TGTGCCAGCAGGGGCCGAGGGGAGCTGTTTTTT

J gene: TRBJ2-1
V gene: TRBV9
clone size: many
D gene: TRBD2
CDR3 protein: CASSVLAGLYNEQFF
CDR3 DNA: TGTGCCAGCAGCGTCCTAGCGGGCCTATACAATGAGCAGTTCTTC

J gene: TRBJ1-5
V gene: TRBV27
clone size: many
D gene: NA
CDR3 protein: CASSSSNRPQHF
CDR3 DNA: TGTGCCAGCAGTTCCAGTAATCGGCCCCAGCATTTT

J gene: TRBJ2-5
V gene: TRBV5-6
clone size: NA
D gene: NA
CDR3 protein: CVSSSGLDRETQYF
CDR3 DNA: TGTGTCAGCAGCTCCGGACTGGACCGGGAGACCCAGTACTTC

J gene: TRBJ1-5
V gene: TRBV6-1
clone size: few
D gene: NA
CDR3 protein: CASSAQGRGNQPQHF
CDR3 DNA: TGTGCCAGCAGTGCACAGGGCAGAGGCAATCAGCCCCAGCATTTT

J gene: TRBJ1-4
V gene: TRBV3-1
clone size: many
D gene: NA
CDR3 protein: CASSQRDRGGEKLFF
CDR3 DNA: TGTGCCAGCAGCCAAAGGGACCGGGGTGGTGAAAAACTGTTTTTT

J gene: TRBJ2-6
V gene: TRBV19
clone size: NA
D gene: NA
CDR3 protein: CASSSGANVLTF
CDR3 DNA: TGTGCCAGTAGTAGTGGGGCCAACGTCCTGACTTTC

J gene: TRBJ2-3
V gene: TRBV20-1
clone size: many
D gene: TRBD1
CDR3 protein: CSANGVSGQVTDTQYF
CDR3 DNA: TGCAGTGCCAATGGTGTATCGGGACAGGTCACAGATACGCAGTATTTT

J gene: TRBJ1-5
V gene: TRBV20-1
clone size: many
D gene: NA
CDR3 protein: CSGGEPQHF
CDR3 DNA: TGCAGTGGGGGCGAGCCCCAGCATTTT

J gene: TRBJ1-6
V gene: TRBV20-1
clone size: many
D gene: NA
CDR3 protein: CSARGPPLHF
CDR3 DNA: TGCAGTGCTAGAGGACCACCCCTCCACTTT

J gene: TRBJ1-5
V gene: TRBV11-2
clone size: many
D gene: NA
CDR3 protein: CASSAYFGHSNQPQHF
CDR3 DNA: TGTGCCAGCAGCGCCTATTTCGGACATAGCAATCAGCCCCAGCATTTT

J gene: TRBJ2-7
V gene: TRBV7-9
clone size: many
D gene: NA
CDR3 protein: CASSLSGITSYEQYF
CDR3 DNA: TGTGCCAGCAGCTTATCGGGCATAACCTCCTACGAGCAGTACTTC

J gene: TRBJ1-4
V gene: TRBV6-2/TRBV6-3
clone size: many
D gene: NA
CDR3 protein: CASSNDGATNEKLFF
CDR3 DNA: TGTGCCAGCAGCAACGACGGTGCAACTAATGAAAAACTGTTTTTT

J gene: TRBJ1-5
V gene: TRBV7-2
clone size: NA
D gene: NA
CDR3 protein: CASSLGLRSNQPQHF
CDR3 DNA: TGTGCCAGCAGCTTGGGGTTGAGGAGCAATCAGCCCCAGCATTTT

J gene: TRBJ2-7
V gene: TRBV18
clone size: many
D gene: TRBD1
CDR3 protein: CASSPGQVKIYEQYF
CDR3 DNA: TGTGCCAGCTCACCCGGACAGGTTAAAATCTACGAGCAGTACTTC